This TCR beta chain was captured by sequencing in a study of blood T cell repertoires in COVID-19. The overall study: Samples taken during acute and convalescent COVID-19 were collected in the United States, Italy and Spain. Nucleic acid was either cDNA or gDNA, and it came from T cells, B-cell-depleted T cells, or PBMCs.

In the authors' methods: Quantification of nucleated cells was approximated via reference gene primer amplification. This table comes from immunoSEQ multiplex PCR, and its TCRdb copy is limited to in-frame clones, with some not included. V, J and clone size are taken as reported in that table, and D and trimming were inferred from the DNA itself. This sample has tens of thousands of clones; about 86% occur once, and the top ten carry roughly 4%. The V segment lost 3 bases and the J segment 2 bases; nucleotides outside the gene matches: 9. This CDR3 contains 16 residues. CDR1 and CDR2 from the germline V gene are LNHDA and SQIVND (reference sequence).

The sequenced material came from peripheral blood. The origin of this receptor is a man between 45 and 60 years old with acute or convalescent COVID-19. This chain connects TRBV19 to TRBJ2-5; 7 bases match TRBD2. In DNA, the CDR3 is TGTGCCAGTAGTATTCTTACAACTAGCGAACAAGAGACCCAGTACTTC. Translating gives CASSILTTSEQETQYF. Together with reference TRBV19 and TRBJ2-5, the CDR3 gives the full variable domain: DGGITQSPKYLFRKEGQNVTLSCEQNLNHDAMYWYRQDPGQGLRLIYYSQIVNDFQKGDIAEGYSVSREKKESFPLTVTSAQKNPTAFYLCASSILTTSEQETQYFGPGTRLLVL.